The source of this TCR beta chain is a study of T cells after yellow fever vaccination. Study results and limitations: The appearance of a small share of clonotypes in both CD4 and CD8 compartments was observed. Post-booster repertoires contained most primary-vaccination clones again (almost 97% CD4, less than 90% CD8). Although the secondary response was weaker, it peaked faster, at day 5 versus 15.

This clonotype was seen at least ten times. Its antigen remains unidentified. Universal primer sites and UMIs were introduced during 5'RACE template-switching synthesis of TCR cDNA. MiXCR, applied by TCRdb to the 5' RACE reads, yields one record per CDR3 protein. The repertoire holds approximately 69,000 distinct CDR3 sequences, with approximately 5% as singletons. The germline V and J ends were trimmed by 3 bases and 6 bases, with 8 bases remaining between them. This CDR3 region has 12 residues. The germline CDR1 and CDR2 sequences are LGHNA and YSLEER. This sequence was found in a man between 18 and 35 years old who received the YFV17D yellow fever vaccine. The chain couples TRBV4-3 to TRBJ1-2; D gene uncertain. The specimen comprised CD4+ T cells sorted from PBMCs, sampled approximately 16 days after the first yellow fever vaccination. CDR3 loop: CASSQSGDGYTF. The CDR3 region has the DNA TGCGCCAGCAGCCAGTCGGGTGATGGCTACACCTTC.